Listed below are T cell receptor beta chains from one sample, sequenced in a study of CD8 T cells in Susac syndrome. TCRdb redid the calling of the immunoSEQ multiplex PCR reads with MiXCR, one entry per CDR3 protein. The sample lists around 300,000 distinct CDR3 sequences; around 92% were seen once. The sequenced sample was CD4+ T cells from PBMCs. Receptors were obtained from a human donor with multiple sclerosis. Each CDR3 is given with its conserved first and last residue. The D gene is left open where the match is weak. The size of a clone is reported for some rows only, either as once, few or many, or as a class for expanded clones.

clone size	V gene	D gene	J gene	CDR3 protein	CDR3 DNA
NA	TRBV4-1	NA	TRBJ2-1	CASSLLLAGFEQFF	TGCGCCAGCAGCCTCCTGCTGGCGGGTTTTGAGCAGTTCTTC
NA	TRBV7-2	NA	TRBJ2-3	CASSLSTPQPNTQYF	TGTGCCAGCAGCTTAAGTACACCCCAGCCCAATACGCAGTATTTT
NA	TRBV7-9	NA	TRBJ2-7	CASSLSDAGDGYEQYF	TGTGCCAGCAGCTTATCCGACGCAGGGGACGGCTACGAGCAGTACTTC
NA	TRBV6-2/TRBV6-3	TRBD2	TRBJ2-3	CASSYSGRSPDTQYF	TGTGCCAGCAGTTATAGCGGGAGGTCCCCAGATACGCAGTATTTT
NA	TRBV7-9	TRBD2	TRBJ2-3	CASSFPGLAGGVTDTQYF	TGTGCCAGCAGCTTCCCCGGACTAGCGGGAGGGGTCACAGATACGCAGTATTTT
NA	TRBV5-6	TRBD2	TRBJ2-1	CASSPLRGVSYNEQFF	TGTGCCAGCAGCCCCCTGCGGGGGGTGTCCTACAATGAGCAGTTCTTC
few	TRBV5-4	TRBD2	TRBJ2-3	CASSLGTSGADTQYF	TGTGCCAGCAGCTTAGGGACTAGCGGCGCAGATACGCAGTATTTT
NA	TRBV10-1	TRBD1	TRBJ1-2	CASSEFTGGYRYGYTF	TGCGCCAGCAGTGAGTTTACAGGGGGCTATCGCTATGGCTACACCTTC
NA	TRBV7-3	NA	TRBJ1-1	CASSPGGHTEAFF	TGTGCCAGCAGTCCGGGTGGGCACACTGAAGCTTTCTTT
NA	TRBV3-1	TRBD1	TRBJ1-6	CASSVTGTGGSPLHF	TGTGCCAGCAGCGTGACCGGGACAGGAGGATCACCCCTCCACTTT
NA	TRBV6-2/TRBV6-3	NA	TRBJ2-5	CASRKTQARRPETQYF	TGTGCCAGCAGAAAAACGCAGGCTAGGAGGCCGGAGACCCAGTACTTC
NA	TRBV28	NA	TRBJ1-2	CASSLKPGAWRGYTF	TGTGCCAGCAGTTTAAAACCGGGGGCATGGCGTGGCTACACCTTC
once	TRBV27	NA	TRBJ1-2	CASSPSEHTGRGPGLYGYTF	TGTGCCAGCAGTCCCTCCGAACACACAGGGAGAGGGCCAGGCCTCTATGGCTACACCTTC
once	TRBV7-2	TRBD1	TRBJ2-2	CASSLGGQGTGELFF	TGTGCCAGCAGCTTAGGAGGACAGGGAACCGGGGAGCTGTTTTTT
NA	TRBV11-2	NA	TRBJ1-6	CASSPIGGLNSPLHF	TGTGCCAGCAGCCCAATAGGGGGGCTTAATTCACCCCTCCACTTT
NA	TRBV2	NA	TRBJ1-1	CASRVRQASNTEAFF	TGTGCCAGCAGGGTCCGACAGGCCTCGAACACTGAAGCTTTCTTT
NA	TRBV20-1	TRBD2	TRBJ2-7	CSARLAGGPDEQYF	TGCAGTGCTAGACTAGCGGGGGGGCCGGACGAGCAGTACTTC
NA	TRBV6-2/TRBV6-3	NA	TRBJ2-3	CATRESGAGTDTQYF	TGTGCCACCCGAGAATCAGGGGCTGGCACAGATACGCAGTATTTT
NA	TRBV20-1	NA	TRBJ1-2	CSALFSGYTF	TGCAGTGCTTTGTTTTCTGGCTACACCTTC
NA	TRBV7-3	TRBD1	TRBJ2-5	CASSPQGQPEETQYF	TGTGCCAGCAGCCCGCAGGGACAGCCAGAAGAGACCCAGTACTTC
NA	TRBV14	NA	TRBJ1-1	CASSQEILTEAFF	TGTGCCAGCAGCCAGGAGATACTCACTGAAGCTTTCTTT
NA	TRBV6-6	TRBD1	TRBJ2-7	CASSRLQGAGEQYF	TGTGCCAGCAGCCGACTACAGGGGGCGGGTGAGCAGTACTTC
NA	TRBV19	NA	TRBJ1-5	CASSIEGRGSYSNQPQHF	TGTGCCAGTAGTATAGAGGGCAGAGGAAGCTATAGCAATCAGCCCCAGCATTTT
NA	TRBV5-1	TRBD2	TRBJ2-5	CASSSTVLAEETQYF	TGCGCCAGCAGCTCCACCGTACTAGCGGAAGAGACCCAGTACTTC
once	TRBV5-1	NA	TRBJ2-1	CASSSRATEEDEQFF	TGCGCCAGCAGCTCCCGGGCCACCGAGGAGGATGAGCAGTTCTTC
NA	TRBV7-2	TRBD2	TRBJ2-7	CASRRGPGLAGSEQYF	TGTGCCAGCAGACGTGGTCCGGGACTAGCGGGATCCGAGCAGTACTTC
NA	TRBV19	NA	TRBJ1-4	CASSIQGIGEKLFF	TGTGCCAGTAGTATACAGGGGATTGGCGAAAAACTGTTTTTT